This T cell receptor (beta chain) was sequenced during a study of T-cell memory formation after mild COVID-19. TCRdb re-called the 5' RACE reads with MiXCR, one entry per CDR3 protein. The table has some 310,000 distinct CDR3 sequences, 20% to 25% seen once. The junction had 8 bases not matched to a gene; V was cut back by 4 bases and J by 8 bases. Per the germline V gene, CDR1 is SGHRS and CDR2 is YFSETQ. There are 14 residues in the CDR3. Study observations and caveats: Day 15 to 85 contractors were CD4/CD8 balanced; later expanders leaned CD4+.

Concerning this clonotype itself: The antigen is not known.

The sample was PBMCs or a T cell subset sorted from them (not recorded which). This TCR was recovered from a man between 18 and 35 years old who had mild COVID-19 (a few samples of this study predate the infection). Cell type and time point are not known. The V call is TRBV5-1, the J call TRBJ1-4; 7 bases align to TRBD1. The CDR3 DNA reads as TGCGCCAGCAGCCCTGGGACAGTTGGCGAAAAACTGTTTTTT. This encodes CASSPGTVGEKLFF.